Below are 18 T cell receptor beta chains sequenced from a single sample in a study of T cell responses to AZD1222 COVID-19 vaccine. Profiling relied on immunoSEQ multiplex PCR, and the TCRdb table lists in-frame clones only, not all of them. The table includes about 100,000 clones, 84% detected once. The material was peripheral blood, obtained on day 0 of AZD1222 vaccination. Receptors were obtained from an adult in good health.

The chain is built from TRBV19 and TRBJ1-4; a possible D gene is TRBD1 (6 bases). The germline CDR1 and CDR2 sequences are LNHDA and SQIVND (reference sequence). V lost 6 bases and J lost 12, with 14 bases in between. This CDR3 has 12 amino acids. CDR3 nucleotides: TGTGCCAGTAGACCGGGGGCCAGAGAACTGTTTTTT. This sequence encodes CASRPGARELFF.

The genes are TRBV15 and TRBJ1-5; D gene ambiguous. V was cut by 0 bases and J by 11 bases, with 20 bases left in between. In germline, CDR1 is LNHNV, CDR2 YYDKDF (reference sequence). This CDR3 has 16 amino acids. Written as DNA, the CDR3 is TGTGCCACCAGCAGAGATGAGGTTCTGATATCAGCAGCCCAGCATTTT. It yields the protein CATSRDEVLISAAQHF.

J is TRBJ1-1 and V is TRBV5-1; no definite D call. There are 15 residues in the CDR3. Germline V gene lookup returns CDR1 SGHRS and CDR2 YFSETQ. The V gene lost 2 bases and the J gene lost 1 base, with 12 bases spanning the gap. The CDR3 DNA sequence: TGCGCCAGCAGCTTTGTAGGTTTGAGGAACACTGAAGCTTTCTTT. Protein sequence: CASSFVGLRNTEAFF.

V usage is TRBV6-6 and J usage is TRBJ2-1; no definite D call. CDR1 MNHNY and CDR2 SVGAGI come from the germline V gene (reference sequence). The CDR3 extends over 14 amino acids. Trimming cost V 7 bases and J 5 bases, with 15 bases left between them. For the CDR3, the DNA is TGTGCCAGCAATCAAGGCGCAAGAGACAATGAGCAGTTCTTC. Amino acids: CASNQGARDNEQFF.

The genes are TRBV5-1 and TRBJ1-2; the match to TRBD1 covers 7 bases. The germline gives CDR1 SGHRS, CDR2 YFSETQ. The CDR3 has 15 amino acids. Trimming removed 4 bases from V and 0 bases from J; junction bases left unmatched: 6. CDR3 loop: CASSGPGQTNYGYTF. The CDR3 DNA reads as TGCGCCAGCAGCGGACCGGGACAGACTAACTATGGCTACACCTTC.

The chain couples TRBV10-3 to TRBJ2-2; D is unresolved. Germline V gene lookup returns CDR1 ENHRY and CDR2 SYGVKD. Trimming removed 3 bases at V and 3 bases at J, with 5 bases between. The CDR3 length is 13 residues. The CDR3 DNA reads TGTGCCATCAGTGAACGGGACACCGGGGAGCTGTTTTTT. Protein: CAISERDTGELFF.

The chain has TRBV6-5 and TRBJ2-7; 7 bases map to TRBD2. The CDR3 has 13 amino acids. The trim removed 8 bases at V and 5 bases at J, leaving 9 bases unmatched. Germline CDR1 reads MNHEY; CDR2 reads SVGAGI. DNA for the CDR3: TGTGCCAGCGGATCGAGACTAGCCCACGAGCAGTACTTC. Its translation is CASGSRLAHEQYF.

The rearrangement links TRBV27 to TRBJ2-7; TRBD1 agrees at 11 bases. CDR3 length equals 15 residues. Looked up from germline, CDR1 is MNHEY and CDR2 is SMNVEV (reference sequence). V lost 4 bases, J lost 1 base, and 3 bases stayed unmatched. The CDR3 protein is CASSYRDRGSYEQYF. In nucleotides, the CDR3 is TGTGCCAGCAGTTACCGGGACAGGGGGTCCTACGAGCAGTACTTC.

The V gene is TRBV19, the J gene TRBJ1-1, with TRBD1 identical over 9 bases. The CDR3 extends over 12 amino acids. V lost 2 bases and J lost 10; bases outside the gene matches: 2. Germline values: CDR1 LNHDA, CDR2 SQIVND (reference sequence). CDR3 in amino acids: CASSIRTGAAFF. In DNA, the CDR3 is TGTGCCAGTAGTATAAGGACAGGGGCAGCTTTCTTT.

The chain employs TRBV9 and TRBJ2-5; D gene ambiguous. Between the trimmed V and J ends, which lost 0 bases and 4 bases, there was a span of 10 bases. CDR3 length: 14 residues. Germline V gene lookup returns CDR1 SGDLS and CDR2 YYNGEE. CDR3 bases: TGTGCCAGCAGCGTAGGAGTTAACGGAGAGACCCAGTACTTC. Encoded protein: CASSVGVNGETQYF. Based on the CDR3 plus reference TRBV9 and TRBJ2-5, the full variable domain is DSGVTQTPKHLITATGQRVTLRCSPRSGDLSVYWYQQSLDQGLQFLIQYYNGEERAKGNILERFSAQQFPDLHSELNLSSLELGDSALYFCASSVGVNGETQYFGPGTRLLVL.

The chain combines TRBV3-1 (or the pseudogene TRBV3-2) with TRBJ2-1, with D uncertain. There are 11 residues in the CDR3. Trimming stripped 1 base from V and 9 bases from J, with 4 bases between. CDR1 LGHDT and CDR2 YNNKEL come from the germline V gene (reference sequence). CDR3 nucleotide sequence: TGTGCCAGCAGCCAAGGAGGTGAGCAGTTCTTC. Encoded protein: CASSQGGEQFF.

The CDR3 DNA sequence: TGTGCCAGCAGTCCCCCGTGGGGGCAGGGGGGCTACACCTTC. Protein sequence: CASSPPWGQGGYTF. The chain couples TRBV28 to TRBJ1-2; the D gene is possibly TRBD1 (6 bases). The CDR3 sequence is 14 residues long. V lost 5 bases and J 8 bases, leaving 18 bases between the germline ends. CDR1 and CDR2 (germline): MDHEN, SYDVKM.

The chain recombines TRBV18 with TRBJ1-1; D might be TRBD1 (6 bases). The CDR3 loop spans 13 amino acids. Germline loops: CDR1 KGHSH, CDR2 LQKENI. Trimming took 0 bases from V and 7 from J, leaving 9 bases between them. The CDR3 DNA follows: TGTGCCAGCTCACCACCGATGGACAGTGAAGCTTTCTTT. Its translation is CASSPPMDSEAFF.

This CDR3 reads CASSRQGPSGNTIYF. CDR3 nucleotides: TGTGCCAGCAGTCGACAGGGACCCTCTGGAAACACCATATATTTT. The rearrangement joins TRBV6-5 to TRBJ1-3, with 7 bases fitting TRBD1. The CDR3 extends over 15 amino acids. J was trimmed by 0 bases and V by 5 bases; bases with no gene match: 4. Germline-derived CDR1 and CDR2 are MNHEY and SVGAGI.

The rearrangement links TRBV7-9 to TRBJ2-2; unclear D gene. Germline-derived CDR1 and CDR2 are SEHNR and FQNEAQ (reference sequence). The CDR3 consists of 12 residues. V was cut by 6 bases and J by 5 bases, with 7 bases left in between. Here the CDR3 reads CASRIETGELFF. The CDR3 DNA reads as TGTGCCAGCAGGATAGAAACCGGGGAGCTGTTTTTT.

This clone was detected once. This CDR3 reads CATSDPLRVGQETQYF. The CDR3 coding sequence is TGTGCCACCAGTGATCCCCTCAGGGTAGGCCAAGAGACCCAGTACTTC. The rearrangement links TRBV24-1 to TRBJ2-5, with D perhaps TRBD1 (5 bases). The germline CDR1 and CDR2 sequences are KGHDR and SFDVKD. The CDR3 has 16 residues. Trimming left V 3 bases short and J 1 base short, with 14 bases between.

CDR3 DNA: TGTGCCAGCAGCGCCAGCCAGGGGGCTTCTGGAAACACCATATATTTT. This encodes CASSASQGASGNTIYF. The V call is TRBV7-2, the J call TRBJ1-3; TRBD1 matches 8 bases. CDR1 is SGHTA, CDR2 FQGNSA, per germline. With 5 bases clipped from V and 1 base from J, the junction kept 7 bases outside the gene matches. The CDR3 is 16 amino acids. Complete variable domain (other parts from reference TRBV7-2 and TRBJ1-3): GAGVSQSPSNKVTEKGKDVELRCDPISGHTALYWYRQSLGQGLEFLIYFQGNSAPDKSGLPSDRFSAERTGGSVSTLTIQRTQQEDSAVYLCASSASQGASGNTIYFGEGSWLTVV.

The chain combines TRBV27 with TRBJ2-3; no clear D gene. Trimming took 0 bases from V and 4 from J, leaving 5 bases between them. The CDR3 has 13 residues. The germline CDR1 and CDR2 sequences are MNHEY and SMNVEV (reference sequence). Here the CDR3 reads CASSLSYADTQYF. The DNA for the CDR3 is TGTGCCAGCAGTTTATCGTACGCAGATACGCAGTATTTT.